This passage covers 30 T cell receptor beta chains from one sample sequenced in a study of blood T cell repertoires in COVID-19. Produced via immunoSEQ multiplex PCR; TCRdb's table is partial and in-frame only. The data contain about 170,000 clones, 85% of them singletons. Sequenced input: peripheral blood. The receptors were gathered from a woman aged 80 or over with COVID-19, enrolled during active disease.

The chain links TRBV3-1 (or the pseudogene TRBV3-2) to TRBJ2-7, with D possibly being TRBD2 (6 bases). The germline V gene encodes CDR1 LGHDT and CDR2 YNNKEL (reference sequence). V gave up 0 bases and J gave up 6 bases, with 9 bases separating them. This CDR3 spans 13 amino acids. In DNA, the CDR3 is TGTGCCAGCAGCCAAGATGCGGGGAGCGAGCAGTACTTC. Protein sequence: CASSQDAGSEQYF.

The chain couples TRBV18 to TRBJ1-3; D call uncertain. The germline V and J ends were trimmed by 3 bases and 11 bases, with 26 bases remaining between them. Germline assignment: CDR1 KGHSH and CDR2 LQKENI. CDR3 size: 17 residues. The CDR3: CASSPVGGGSGGVAIYF. In nucleotides, the CDR3 is TGTGCCAGCTCACCGGTCGGAGGAGGGTCCGGAGGAGTCGCCATATATTTT.

The V call is TRBV3-1 (or the pseudogene TRBV3-2), the J call TRBJ2-3; D unresolved. CDR3 length: 13 amino acids. CDR1 and CDR2 (germline): LGHDT, YNNKEL (reference sequence). V lost 5 bases and J 2 bases, leaving 8 bases between the germline ends. CDR3 sequence reads: CASSGTTTDTQYF. For the CDR3, the DNA is TGTGCCAGCAGCGGTACAACCACAGATACGCAGTATTTT.

V is TRBV6-4 and J is TRBJ2-7; 10 bases match TRBD2. V lost 4 bases to trimming and J lost 6 bases; unmatched junction nucleotides: 9. Germline CDR1 is MRHNA and CDR2 is SNTAGT. The CDR3 totals 15 residues. The CDR3 DNA reads as TGTGCCAGCAGTGCGAAAGCGGGAGGGCCGGGCGAGCAGTACTTC. Amino acids: CASSAKAGGPGEQYF.

The chain links TRBV6-5 to TRBJ1-5, with D unclear. The ends were cut back, 7 bases at V and 6 bases at J, with 13 bases in the middle. This CDR3 has 13 amino acids. Germline lookup yields CDR1 MNHEY and CDR2 SVGAGI. CDR3 bases: TGTGCCAGCACCCCCGGGGTTTCTCAGCCCCAGCATTTT. Translated, it gives CASTPGVSQPQHF.

The chain joins TRBV4-1 to TRBJ2-1; 9 positions match TRBD1. Germline V CDR1 and CDR2: MGHRA, YSYEKL. CDR3 length equals 15 residues. V lost 0 bases, J lost 5 bases, and 2 bases stayed unmatched. The CDR3 here is CASSQDRDRDNEQFF. DNA of the CDR3: TGCGCCAGCAGCCAAGACCGGGACAGGGACAATGAGCAGTTCTTC.

This chain joins TRBV28 and TRBJ1-4; no clear D gene. Germline lookup yields CDR1 MDHEN and CDR2 SYDVKM. The V end lost 2 bases, the J end lost 7 bases, and 17 bases lay between the germline ends. This CDR3 is built from 16 residues. The CDR3 here is CASSLPGGSRIEKLFF. CDR3 DNA sequence: TGTGCCAGCAGTTTACCGGGCGGGAGCAGAATTGAAAAACTGTTTTTT.

The chain joins TRBV5-1 to TRBJ2-1; D is possibly TRBD1 (6 bases). The germline CDR1 and CDR2 sequences are SGHRS and YFSETQ. This CDR3 is built from 15 residues. V lost 3 bases to trimming and J lost 2 bases, with 12 bases between them. The CDR3: CASSWVDSPYNEQFF. CDR3 nucleotides: TGCGCCAGCAGCTGGGTGGACAGCCCCTACAATGAGCAGTTCTTC. Supplemented by reference TRBV5-1 and TRBJ2-1, the full variable domain reads KAGVTQTPRYLIKTRGQQVTLSCSPISGHRSVSWYQQTPGQGLQFLFEYFSETQRNKGNFPGRFSGRQFSNSRSEMNVSTLELGDSALYLCASSWVDSPYNEQFFGPGTRLTVL.

This clone was seen more than once but under ten times. The chain links TRBV7-9 to TRBJ1-3; D is uncertain. Trimming took 0 bases from V and 4 from J, leaving 10 bases between them. The germline gives CDR1 SEHNR, CDR2 FQNEAQ (reference sequence). The CDR3 runs to 15 residues. The CDR3 reads CASSLAGSSGNTIYF. The DNA of the CDR3 is TGTGCCAGCAGCTTAGCGGGTTCTAGCGGAAACACCATATATTTT.

The J gene is TRBJ1-1, the V gene TRBV10-1; D might be TRBD1 (6 bases). CDR3 length: 13 amino acids. Germline CDR1 WNHNN, CDR2 SYGVQD (reference sequence). The germline V and J ends were trimmed by 6 bases and 4 bases, with 12 bases remaining between them. The CDR3 region is CASRQTGTTEAFF. In DNA form, the CDR3 reads TGCGCCAGCAGACAAACAGGGACCACTGAAGCTTTCTTT.

The chain combines TRBV11-2 with TRBJ2-2, with D maybe TRBD1 (5 bases). CDR1 is SGHAT and CDR2 is FQNNGV in the germline V gene. The CDR3 contains 15 residues. V gave up 1 base and J gave up 6 bases, with 12 bases separating them. CDR3 nucleotide sequence: TGTGCCAGCAGCTTAGTCTTAGGGGTGGCCGGGGAGCTGTTTTTT. Its protein is CASSLVLGVAGELFF.

A few counts support this clone. This sequence joins TRBV9 and TRBJ1-3, with D unresolved. CDR1 SGDLS and CDR2 YYNGEE come from the germline V gene. Trimming pared 0 bases from V and 4 bases from J, leaving 11 bases between. This CDR3 is built from 15 residues. CDR3 in amino acids: CASSVGETFGNTIYF. CDR3 bases: TGTGCCAGCAGCGTAGGGGAGACGTTCGGAAACACCATATATTTT.

This sequence joins TRBV20-1 and TRBJ1-1; TRBD1 might be the D (5 bases). Germline CDR1 DFQATT, CDR2 SNEGSKA (reference sequence). Deletions cut 3 bases from V and 7 bases from J, with 9 bases between. This CDR3 spans 11 amino acids. The CDR3 protein is CSARETVEAFF. The CDR3 DNA reads TGCAGTGCTAGGGAGACAGTTGAAGCTTTCTTT.

This clone was picked up a small number of times. The V and J genes are TRBV29-1 and TRBJ2-7; 12 bases are a match to TRBD1. The CDR3 loop spans 14 amino acids. Germline values: CDR1 SQVTM, CDR2 ANQGSEA. Germline trimming cut 5 bases from V and 4 bases from J; bases unmatched to any gene: 6. CDR3 coding DNA: TGCAGCGTTACCGGGACAGGGGGCCAATACGAGCAGTACTTC. It specifies CSVTGTGGQYEQYF.

V and J are TRBV5-1 and TRBJ2-5; TRBD2 matches at 12 bases. V lost 3 bases to trimming and J lost 3 bases; unmatched junction nucleotides: 3. CDR1 and CDR2 from the germline V gene are SGHRS and YFSETQ. CDR3 length: 15 residues. CDR3 in amino acids: CASSWSSGGEETQYF. Here the CDR3 DNA reads TGCGCCAGCAGCTGGTCTAGCGGGGGGGAAGAGACCCAGTACTTC.

V usage is TRBV18 and J usage is TRBJ2-1; TRBD1 matches 8 bases. The CDR3 has 13 amino acids. V shed 3 bases and J 12 bases; nucleotides not matched to a gene: 7. Germline assignment: CDR1 KGHSH and CDR2 LQKENI. CDR3 residues: CASSPSAGQGQFF. The CDR3 bases are TGTGCCAGCTCACCTTCCGCCGGACAGGGGCAGTTCTTC.

This chain uses TRBV7-8 with TRBJ2-5; possibly TRBD1 for D (6 bases). The CDR3 loop spans 15 amino acids. Germline CDR1 reads SGHVS; CDR2 reads FQNEAQ. V lost 5 bases and J 2 bases, leaving 15 bases between the germline ends. DNA for the CDR3: TGTGCCAGCAGCCCCATTCGAAGGGGGCAAGAGACCCAGTACTTC. This translates into CASSPIRRGQETQYF.

Concerning this clone itself: Other DNA sequences in the same sample also yield this CDR3. The chain uses TRBV18 and TRBJ1-1, with D possibly TRBD1 on 6 matching bases. CDR3 length: 14 amino acids. The germline CDR1 and CDR2 sequences are KGHSH and LQKENI. Trimming pared 3 bases from V and 1 base from J, leaving 9 bases between. The CDR3 DNA follows: TGTGCCAGCTCACCTCGACAGGAGAACACTGAAGCTTTCTTT. Its translation: CASSPRQENTEAFF.

This rearrangement joins TRBV28 to TRBJ2-7; D is undetermined. V lost 4 bases to trimming and J lost 0 bases, with 4 bases between them. The V gene's germline CDR1 is MDHEN and CDR2 SYDVKM. The CDR3 totals 12 residues. The CDR3 DNA reads as TGTGCCAGCAGTTCGTACTCCTACGAGCAGTACTTC. Its protein is CASSSYSYEQYF. Supplemented by reference TRBV28 and TRBJ2-7, the full variable domain reads DVKVTQSSRYLVKRTGEKVFLECVQDMDHENMFWYRQDPGLGLRLIYFSYDVKMKEKGDIPEGYSVSREKKERFSLILESASTNQTSMYLCASSSYSYEQYFGPGTRLTVT.

In DNA, the CDR3 is TGCGCCAGCAGCTTGGCTCCTATAGGGGCAGGCTACAATGAGCAGTTCTTC. Translating gives CASSLAPIGAGYNEQFF. The chain couples TRBV5-1 to TRBJ2-1, with D maybe TRBD1 (5 bases). In germline, CDR1 is SGHRS, CDR2 YFSETQ. This CDR3 is built from 17 residues. The ends were cut back, 0 bases at V and 3 bases at J, with 16 bases in the middle. Combining the CDR3 with reference TRBV5-1 and TRBJ2-1 gives the whole variable domain KAGVTQTPRYLIKTRGQQVTLSCSPISGHRSVSWYQQTPGQGLQFLFEYFSETQRNKGNFPGRFSGRQFSNSRSEMNVSTLELGDSALYLCASSLAPIGAGYNEQFFGPGTRLTVL.

The chain has TRBV21-1 and TRBJ1-1. TRBV21-1 is reported as a pseudogene. The CDR3 length is 13 residues. The CDR3 protein is CASTKPGNTEAFF. The CDR3 region has the DNA TGTGCCAGCACCAAACCGGGAAACACTGAAGCTTTCTTT.

The chain recombines TRBV3-1 (or the pseudogene TRBV3-2) with TRBJ1-1; D gene uncertain. Trimming left V 4 bases short and J 5 bases short, with 17 bases between. CDR3 length: 15 amino acids. Germline CDR1 reads LGHDT; CDR2 reads YNNKEL (reference sequence). CDR3 nucleotide sequence: TGTGCCAGCAGCCTGCGGGGAATGAGTGATACTGAAGCTTTCTTT. Its protein product is CASSLRGMSDTEAFF.

J is TRBJ2-5 and V is TRBV3-1 (or the pseudogene TRBV3-2); D perhaps matches TRBD2 (7 bases). V gave up 4 bases and J gave up 8 bases, with 23 bases separating them. Germline CDR1 reads LGHDT; CDR2 reads YNNKEL (reference sequence). The CDR3 sequence is 16 residues long. The CDR3 loop reads CASSPPGTRWGGTQYF. In DNA, the CDR3 is TGTGCCAGCAGCCCTCCAGGGACACGGTGGGGGGGAACCCAGTACTTC.

The chain carries TRBV28 and TRBJ2-2, with TRBD2 as a possible D gene (5 bases). CDR3 length equals 14 residues. V gave up 7 bases and J gave up 5 bases, with 14 bases separating them. Germline CDR1 reads MDHEN; CDR2 reads SYDVKM. In DNA form, the CDR3 reads TGTGCCAGCATCAGCGGCCAGAGGACCGGGGAGCTGTTTTTT. It yields the protein CASISGQRTGELFF.

The V call is TRBV7-9, the J call TRBJ1-2; D is unresolved. The CDR3 is 14 amino acids. Germline CDR1 reads SEHNR; CDR2 reads FQNEAQ (reference sequence). V was shortened by 1 base and J by 2 bases, with 8 bases between the two germline ends. The CDR3 sequence is CASSLDTENYGYTF. The CDR3 DNA follows: TGTGCCAGCAGCTTAGATACCGAGAACTATGGCTACACCTTC.

The J gene is TRBJ1-2, the V gene TRBV14, with D possibly TRBD1 on 5 matching bases. V shed 2 bases and J shed 4 bases, with 11 bases lying between them. Germline V gene lookup returns CDR1 SGHDN and CDR2 FVKESK. There are 14 residues in the CDR3. The CDR3 bases are TGTGCCAGCAGCCAAACGACAGAATTCTATGGCTACACCTTC. The encoded protein is CASSQTTEFYGYTF.

The J gene is TRBJ1-2, the V gene TRBV9; 9 bases are shared with TRBD1. The V gene end was trimmed by 4 bases and the J gene end by 8 bases; junction bases not matched to a gene: 12. Germline values: CDR1 SGDLS, CDR2 YYNGEE. This CDR3 is built from 15 residues. CDR3 protein: CASSQRLQGAEGYTF. CDR3 DNA sequence: TGTGCCAGCAGCCAACGACTACAGGGGGCGGAGGGCTACACCTTC.

The V and J genes are TRBV5-1 and TRBJ2-2; 9 bases match TRBD2. Trimming cost V 0 bases and J 7 bases; bases outside gene matches: 4. The CDR3 is made up of 15 amino acids. CDR1 is SGHRS, CDR2 YFSETQ, per germline. This chain's CDR3 is CASSLVAGGIGELFF. Written as DNA, the CDR3 is TGCGCCAGCAGCTTGGTTGCGGGAGGGATCGGGGAGCTGTTTTTT.

This chain uses TRBV11-2 with TRBJ1-4, with TRBD1 matching over 10 bases. Germline loops: CDR1 SGHAT, CDR2 FQNNGV. This CDR3 is built from 17 residues. V lost 5 bases to trimming and J lost 4 bases; unmatched junction nucleotides: 10. The CDR3 region is CASSGPGQGRRNEKLFF. The CDR3 DNA follows: TGTGCCAGCAGCGGGCCGGGACAGGGGAGACGTAATGAAAAACTGTTTTTT.

The genes are TRBV25-1 and TRBJ2-1, with D maybe TRBD1 (5 bases). There are 16 residues in the CDR3. The germline gives CDR1 MGHDK, CDR2 SYGVNS. The ends were cut back, 3 bases at V and 9 bases at J, with 21 bases in the middle. The CDR3 DNA follows: TGTGCCAGCAGTGATCTCAGAACAGGACGTCGGGCTGAGCAGTTCTTC. It specifies CASSDLRTGRRAEQFF.